The following is a TCR beta chain sequence with its context. Trimming stripped 8 bases from V and 4 bases from J, with 9 bases between. Germline assignment: CDR1 MGHDK and CDR2 SYGVNS. The CDR3 totals 13 residues. TCRdb processed the RT-PCR reads anew with MiXCR; each CDR3 protein has one entry. The repertoire holds fewer than 800,000 distinct CDR3 sequences, around 14% seen once, with about 3.9% in the top ten. The sequenced material came from memory CD4+ T cells from blood. V and J are TRBV25-1 and TRBJ2-6; no firm D call. The receptor was derived from a female donor in good health, serving as a healthy control. The CDR3 sequence: CASRFQGANVLTF. The CDR3 coding sequence is TGTGCCAGCCGGTTTCAGGGGGCCAACGTCCTGACTTTC.